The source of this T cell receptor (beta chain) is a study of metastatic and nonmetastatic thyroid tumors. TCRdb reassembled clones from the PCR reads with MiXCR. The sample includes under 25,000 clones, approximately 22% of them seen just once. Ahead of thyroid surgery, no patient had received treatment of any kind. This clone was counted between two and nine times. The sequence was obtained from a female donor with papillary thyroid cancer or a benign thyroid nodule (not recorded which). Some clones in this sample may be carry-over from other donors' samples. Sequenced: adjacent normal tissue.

The CDR3 DNA is TGTGCCAGCAAGTTAGGCACCTACAATGAGCAGTTCTTC. Its translation is CASKLGTYNEQFF. The V gene is TRBV12-3 or TRBV12-4, the J gene TRBJ2-1; D uncertain. The V gene lost 7 bases and the J gene lost 2 bases, with 9 bases spanning the gap. The CDR3 length is 13 residues.